These T cell receptor beta chains were read from a single sample in a study of metastatic and nonmetastatic thyroid tumors. MiXCR reprocessed the PCR reads for TCRdb. The sample holds roughly 83,000 clones, approximately 15% seen once. Sequencing was carried out using blood. The receptors were gathered from a female donor with papillary thyroid cancer or a benign thyroid nodule (not recorded which). Some clones in this sample may be carry-over from other donors' samples. The CDR3 runs from the conserved cysteine through the conserved F or W. The D gene is left open where the match is weak. A clone size is listed for some rows: how often the clone was seen (once, few, many), or a class if it is expanded.

J gene	D gene	V gene	clone size	CDR3 DNA	CDR3 protein
TRBJ2-2	-	TRBV3-1	many	TGTGCCAGCAGCCAAGATTGGGGGGTGTTGGCCGGGGAGCTGTTTTTT	CASSQDWGVLAGELFF
TRBJ2-7	-	TRBV28	many	TGTGCCAGCATCGGGGCCGGGGTTAACTCCTACGAGCAGTACTTC	CASIGAGVNSYEQYF
TRBJ2-5	TRBD2	TRBV9	many	TGTGCCAGCAGCGTAGATCTAGCGGGGGGACTACAAGAGACCCAGTACTTC	CASSVDLAGGLQETQYF
TRBJ2-1	-	TRBV28	many	TGTGCCAGCAGTTTAGCCTACAATGAGCAGTTCTTC	CASSLAYNEQFF
TRBJ1-1	-	TRBV28	many	TGTGCCAGCACCGATACGACAGCTAACACTGAAGCTTTCTTT	CASTDTTANTEAFF
TRBJ2-7	-	TRBV9	many	TGTGCCAGCAGCGTAGACGCCGGGAGTTACTACGAGCAGTACTTC	CASSVDAGSYYEQYF
TRBJ2-3	-	TRBV5-4	-	TGTGCCAGCAGCTTGGCCGTCGGGGTTTCAGTCACAGATACGCAGTATTTT	CASSLAVGVSVTDTQYF
TRBJ2-5	TRBD1	TRBV20-1	few	TGCAGTGCTCCCCTCGGGACAGGGACGCGGGAGACCCAGTACTTC	CSAPLGTGTRETQYF
TRBJ2-3	-	TRBV5-1	few	TGCGCCAGCAGCTTGGCAGGAGATACGCAGTATTTT	CASSLAGDTQYF
TRBJ1-1	TRBD1	TRBV28	-	TGTGCCAGCAGTTTTCCGGGACAGGGTCCCTTAATGAACACTGAAGCTTTCTTT	CASSFPGQGPLMNTEAFF
TRBJ2-3	TRBD1	TRBV28	many	TGTGCCAGTACAACAGGGGGAGTCACAGATACGCAGTATTTT	CASTTGGVTDTQYF
TRBJ2-5	TRBD2	TRBV3-1	-	TGTGCCAGCAGCCAAACTAGCGGGGGGGACTTAGAGACCCAGTACTTC	CASSQTSGGDLETQYF
TRBJ2-1	TRBD2	TRBV30	many	TGTGCCTGGGAACGGGAGGTCTACAATGAGCAGTTCTTC	CAWEREVYNEQFF
TRBJ1-1	-	TRBV7-2	-	TGTGCCAGCAGCGCATGCGTGGCGATCACCGAAGCTTTCTTT	CASSACVAITEAFF
TRBJ1-2	TRBD1	TRBV6-1	many	TGTGCCAGCAGTAATACAGGGGGAGGCTATGGCTACACCTTC	CASSNTGGGYGYTF
TRBJ1-1	-	TRBV6-2/TRBV6-3	many	TGTGCCAGCAGTTACAGGGGCGAGAACACTGAAGCTTTCTTT	CASSYRGENTEAFF
TRBJ2-1	TRBD2	TRBV27	-	TGTGCCAGCAGTTCACGGGGGGGATGGGCTAGCGGTGGGGTCTCCTACAATGAGCAGTTCTTC	CASSSRGGWASGGVSYNEQFF
TRBJ2-5	TRBD2	TRBV2	many	TGTGCCAGCCAGGGGGCTAGCGGGGGGCTGGGGGAGACCCAGTACTTC	CASQGASGGLGETQYF
TRBJ2-3	TRBD2	TRBV10-1	many	TGCGCCAGCAGTTCTAGCGGGGGGGCCGGTGGCACAGATACGCAGTATTTT	CASSSSGGAGGTDTQYF
TRBJ2-7	TRBD1	TRBV19	many	TGTGCCAGTAGTCTTTACCGGGACAGCCAATCTTCCTACGAGCAGTACTTC	CASSLYRDSQSSYEQYF
TRBJ2-5	-	TRBV27	many	TGTGCCAGCAGTTTAGGAGAGACCCAGTACTTC	CASSLGETQYF
TRBJ2-1	-	TRBV28	many	TGTGCCAGCAGTCTGCCCCTCTCGGCGGAAAACAATGAGCAGTTCTTC	CASSLPLSAENNEQFF
TRBJ2-7	TRBD1	TRBV27	-	TGTGCCAGCAGTCTCAGGACAGGGTTTTACGGGCAGTACTTC	CASSLRTGFYGQYF
TRBJ2-1	TRBD2	TRBV3-1	many	TGTGCCAGCAGCCTCCGGACTAGCGGGGGCGAGGAGCAGTTCTTC	CASSLRTSGGEEQFF
TRBJ1-3	TRBD1	TRBV5-6	many	TGTGCCAGCAGCTCGCGGGAAAGGGGGCGTTTTGGAAACACCATATATTTT	CASSSRERGRFGNTIYF
TRBJ2-5	-	TRBV7-7	many	TGTGCTAGCAGCCCTTCTACAGACAGTTTTGAGACCCAGTACTTC	CASSPSTDSFETQYF
TRBJ2-7	-	TRBV27	many	TGTGCCACTCGACTCGGCTACGAGCAGTACTTC	CATRLGYEQYF
TRBJ1-5	-	TRBV28	few	TGTGCCAGCAGTTTTGCACCGCAGGATAGCAATCAGCCCCAGCATTTT	CASSFAPQDSNQPQHF
TRBJ1-1	-	TRBV6-1	-	TGTGCCAGCAGAACAGGGCGTACTGAACCTTTCTTT	CASRTGRTEPFF
TRBJ2-3	-	TRBV12-3/TRBV12-4	-	TGTGCCAGCAGTTTAGCCCCTAGGGATACGCAGTATTTT	CASSLAPRDTQYF
TRBJ1-1	-	TRBV7-9	many	TGTGCCAGCAGCCTGAGCACTGAAGCTTTCTTT	CASSLSTEAFF
TRBJ1-5	-	TRBV18	few	TGTGCCAGCTCACCAACCGGCCCCCCAGCCGATCAGCCCCAGCATTTT	CASSPTGPPADQPQHF
TRBJ2-1	TRBD2	TRBV20-1	-	TGCAGTGCTAATCTAGTAGCGGGAGCGTTTCCTGAGCAGTTCTTC	CSANLVAGAFPEQFF
TRBJ2-1	-	TRBV30	many	TGTGCCTGGAGTTATTACTCACCCGACTGGGATGAGCAGTTCTTC	CAWSYYSPDWDEQFF
TRBJ1-4	-	TRBV28	many	TGTGCCAGCAGTTTAGGGCCCCTCGGGGAAAAACTGTTTTTT	CASSLGPLGEKLFF
TRBJ1-1	-	TRBV28	many	TGTGCCAGCAGTTCGGGGGCCACGAACACTGAAGCTTTCTTT	CASSSGATNTEAFF
TRBJ2-3	-	TRBV9	few	TGTGCCAGCAGCGGGGGGGCCCGGCTAGCCCCAGATACGCAGTATTTT	CASSGGARLAPDTQYF
TRBJ2-1	-	TRBV18	few	TGTGCCAGCCCACCTGTAGGGGTGGATGAGCAGTTCTTC	CASPPVGVDEQFF
TRBJ2-5	-	TRBV5-1	many	TGCGCCAGCAGCGACTCCTTCGGGCTGGGCGGATTTGGGACCCAGTACTTC	CASSDSFGLGGFGTQYF
TRBJ1-5	-	TRBV7-2	many	TGTGCCAGCAGCTCGACAGGACACAATCAGCCCCAGCATTTT	CASSSTGHNQPQHF
TRBJ1-2	-	TRBV7-9	many	TGTGCCAGCAGCTTCGGACAGTTTAACTATGGCTACACCTTC	CASSFGQFNYGYTF
TRBJ2-5	-	TRBV5-4	-	TGTGCCAGCAGCTTGGCGGGTGGTCTAGCCCCCTCGGGGACCCAGTACTTC	CASSLAGGLAPSGTQYF
TRBJ1-2	-	TRBV11-2	many	TGTGCCAGCAGCTTAGGGGGGGGCCGCTACACCTTC	CASSLGGGRYTF
TRBJ1-1	-	TRBV19	-	TGTGCCAGTAGCCTGGACGGCCCTAACACTGAAGCTTTCTTT	CASSLDGPNTEAFF
TRBJ1-1	-	TRBV27	few	TGTGCCAGCAGGGGTGGCTATACTGAGGATTTCTTT	CASRGGYTEDFF
TRBJ2-3	-	TRBV6-5	few	TGTGCCAGCAGTTATCCGGCCGGGGTCCCCCAGGCATGGTGGCAGTATTTT	CASSYPAGVPQAWWQYF
TRBJ1-6	-	TRBV27	many	TGTGCCAGCAGTTTGAGGGGTTCCTATAATTCACCCCTCCACTTT	CASSLRGSYNSPLHF
TRBJ2-2	TRBD2	TRBV5-1	-	TGCGCCAGCAATAGGGCTAGCGGGGTCACTGGGGAGCTGTTTTTT	CASNRASGVTGELFF
TRBJ2-3	TRBD2	TRBV5-6	-	TGTGCCAGCAGCTGGACTAGCGGGGGGGTTATAGATACGCAGTATTTT	CASSWTSGGVIDTQYF
TRBJ2-7	-	TRBV6-2/TRBV6-3	many	TGTGCCAGCAGCCCTCTCAGGGGGGGGCCCTCCTACGAGCAGTACTTC	CASSPLRGGPSYEQYF